This T cell receptor beta chain was obtained from a study of blood T cells in healthy people across ages (dated by TCRdb to 2014 to 2015). Some background on the complete study: In model experiments, roughly one uniquely barcoded TCR beta cDNA molecule per two T cells was captured by template switching. Using deep sequencing normalized with unique cDNA molecular identifiers, the study measured how TCR beta repertoire diversity changes with age. Donors were grouped into four age groups: young (average approximately 16 years), middle-aged (roughly 38), aged (approximately 67) and long-lived (82). To avoid experimental bias, donors of different ages were distributed randomly across sequencing lanes. The study analyzed two additional independent replicas of 1 million unique cDNA reads from the same blood draw for two donors, one aged 18 to 30 and one aged 80 or older.

The CDR3 spans 15 residues, from the cysteine through the phenylalanine. CDR3 DNA is the only sequence kept; it has 45 bases, read in frame from the first base. The germline V gene encodes CDR1 SGHVS and CDR2 FQNEAQ. The junction carries 13 bases between V and J, which are trimmed by 5 bases and 0 bases respectively. The library was produced with 5' RACE. The sequencing machine was an Illumina HiSeq 2500. A second PCR of roughly 6 to 11 cycles was performed with a sample-barcoded 5' primer and a J-beta primer mix. Each TCR beta cDNA molecule received a unique molecular identifier from a template-switch 5' adaptor carrying 12 random nucleotides. Each sample yielded at least 3 million CDR3-containing paired-end reads. All of the RNA was converted into first-strand cDNA using the Mint cDNA synthesis kit, with a TRBC-specific oligonucleotide serving as the primer. All cDNA was treated with uracil-DNA glycosylase and then went through a first 18-cycle PCR with the universal primers M1SS and BC2_uni_R. The study's processing was this. For normalization, 1 million high-quality reads, each with a distinct molecular identifier, were randomly selected from each sample. Reads with shared molecular identifiers were discarded instead of being binned into consensus sequences. MiTCR, run with a Q25 quality threshold and the strictest error-elimination algorithm, handled CDR3 identification, clonotype clustering and error correction. Lower-bound total TCR beta diversity was estimated with a nonparametric unseen species model using Euler transformation. The raw public reads went through TCRdb reprocessing: fastp at Q25, MiXCR clone calling, in-frame beta chains kept. Under each unique CDR3 protein, matching rows form one entry showing the most common genes and DNA. These V and J calls originate from TCRdb's pipeline instead of the authors' own analysis. The sample yields about 1.8 million distinct CDR3 sequences; around half were counted once. The top ten constitute roughly 2.1% of the sample.

What the research found in general, with its limitations: Conclusive comparison of naive and antigen-experienced compartments was prevented by the profiling of bulk unsorted PBMCs. The percentage of naive T cells measured by flow cytometry correlated strongly with observed TCR beta diversity. The long-lived group showed more naive CD4+ T cells, fewer expanded clones and increased TCR diversity than the aged group, suggesting age selection. Estimates of total diversity from one million sequenced T cells were regarded as lower bounds and underestimates. As age increased, observed TCR beta diversity per million T cells dropped in a roughly linear way, and a significant reduction was already evident by age 40. Because donor CMV infection status was unknown, age-related changes in expanded clonotypes were potentially confounded.

Systemically healthy Caucasian individuals from Russia, 39 in total and aged 6 to 90 years, were included as donors. Each donor gave ten milliliters of peripheral blood, collected into EDTA-treated Vacutainer tubes. Ficoll-Paque density-gradient centrifugation was used to isolate PBMCs, with at least 6.5 million per sample. Trizol reagent was used to extract total RNA from PBMCs, with at least 6 micrograms per sample. Naive CD45RAhigh/CD27high T cell percentages were measured by flow cytometry on a PBMC aliquot from every donor. Details on this clonotype: No antigen is known for it. No much larger clone is present one base from it, and per-base qualities are unavailable.

Sequencing used blood. The sequence derives from a woman in her 40s in good health. Recombination connected TRBV7-8 to TRBJ1-1; matching of 5 bases hints at TRBD1 as the D gene. The encoded CDR3 is CASSAPTVLNTEAFF. The nucleotide sequence reads as follows: TGTGCCAGCAGCGCCCCGACAGTTCTGAACACTGAAGCTTTCTTT.